This T cell receptor beta chain was retrieved from a study of blood T cell repertoires in COVID-19. On the study more broadly: Nucleic acid was either cDNA or gDNA, and it came from T cells, B-cell-depleted T cells, or PBMCs.

Some clones are missing from TCRdb's copy, which holds only in-frame ones; the method was immunoSEQ multiplex PCR. The top ten hold just over 0.85% of the sample, which has more than 300,000 clones, roughly nine tenths seen once. With 6 bases removed from V and 0 bases from J, the gap between germline ends came to 15 bases. The CDR3 length is 15 residues. Germline CDR1 is MNHEY and CDR2 is SVGEGT. This clonotype was obtained from a woman aged 40 to 49 who had been exposed to COVID-19. Source material: PBMCs or T cells enriched from blood (not recorded which). The chain has TRBV6-2 or TRBV6-3 and TRBJ2-7, with a weak D call TRBD2 (6 bases). The CDR3 here is CASSPPSAISYEQYF. The CDR3 DNA reads TGTGCCAGCAGCCCTCCTAGCGCTATCTCCTACGAGCAGTACTTC.